These 7 T cell receptor beta chains share one sample of origin, sequenced in a study of cytomegalovirus exposure and HLA in healthy donors. PCR primers comprised 60 Vbeta and 13 Jbeta primers. Sequencing was performed with immunoSEQ multiplex PCR; in TCRdb, only in-frame clones are kept and a portion is missing. The table has 140,000 to 150,000 clones, about two thirds seen once. The sample taken for sequencing was PBMCs. The receptors originated from a woman younger than 35 in good health and CMV-seronegative.

V and J are TRBV5-1 and TRBJ1-1; D possibly corresponds to TRBD1 (5 bases). V was clipped by 4 bases and J by 7 bases, with 26 bases between them. Per germline, CDR1 SGHRS and CDR2 YFSETQ. The CDR3 has 17 residues. CDR3 DNA sequence: TGCGCCAGCAGCCCTAATCCTAATAAGAACAGGCTGGTTGAAGCTTTCTTT. Translated, it gives CASSPNPNKNRLVEAFF.

The chain joins TRBV5-4 to TRBJ2-1, with TRBD2 matching over 11 bases. Germline CDR1 and CDR2: SGHNT and YYREEE (reference sequence). This CDR3 is built from 15 residues. Trimming removed 7 bases from V and 6 bases from J; junction bases left unmatched: 9. DNA for the CDR3: TGTGCCAGCGCAGAGGATAGCGGGAGGGCCAATGAGCAGTTCTTC. This sequence encodes CASAEDSGRANEQFF.

This rearrangement joins TRBV4-2 to TRBJ1-6; tentative D call: TRBD1 (6 bases). The CDR3 extends over 14 amino acids. V shed 0 bases and J shed 10 bases, with 10 bases lying between them. CDR1 and CDR2 (germline): LGHNA, YNFKEQ. CDR3 nucleotide sequence: TGTGCCAGCAGCCAAGACAGGGGTTTATCACCCCTCCACTTT. It specifies CASSQDRGLSPLHF.

Written as DNA, the CDR3 is TGTGCCAGCAGCACGGCCGGGACAGAGAGAGGCGAGCAGTACTTC. It is translated as CASSTAGTERGEQYF. The chain links TRBV9 to TRBJ2-7; 7 nucleotides agree with TRBD1. The V and J ends lost 4 bases and 6 bases, in that order; junction bases with no gene match: 13. The CDR3 has 15 amino acids. Per germline, CDR1 SGDLS and CDR2 YYNGEE.

This chain joins TRBV25-1 and TRBJ2-1, with 7 bases that match TRBD1. The CDR3 loop spans 17 amino acids. Germline V gene data show CDR1 as MGHDK and CDR2 as SYGVNS. J gave up 0 bases and V 1 base, and 6 bases lay outside the gene matches. CDR3: CASSEWDRKSSYNEQFF. The CDR3 DNA reads as TGTGCCAGCAGTGAATGGGACAGAAAGTCCTCCTACAATGAGCAGTTCTTC.

To note about this clone: Its ends do not fully match the called genes, so a read error is possible. Other nucleotide sequences in the sample specify the same CDR3. The chain links TRBV12-5 to TRBJ1-5; TRBD1 agrees at 7 bases. Germline CDR1 and CDR2: LGHNT and FRNRAP. The CDR3 has 15 residues. CDR3 coding DNA: TGTGCTAGTGGTCACGGGACAGTGAGTAATCAGCCCCAGCACTTT. Translation gives CASGHGTVSNQPQHF.

The rearrangement links TRBV7-2 to TRBJ1-2, with D perhaps matching TRBD1 (6 bases). V was shortened by 1 base and J by 4 bases, with 10 bases between the two germline ends. CDR1 and CDR2 from the germline V gene are SGHTA and FQGNSA. The CDR3 sequence is 14 residues long. The CDR3 DNA reads as TGTGCCAGCAGCTTAGGTACAGGGAGCTATGGCTACACCTTC. Its protein product is CASSLGTGSYGYTF.